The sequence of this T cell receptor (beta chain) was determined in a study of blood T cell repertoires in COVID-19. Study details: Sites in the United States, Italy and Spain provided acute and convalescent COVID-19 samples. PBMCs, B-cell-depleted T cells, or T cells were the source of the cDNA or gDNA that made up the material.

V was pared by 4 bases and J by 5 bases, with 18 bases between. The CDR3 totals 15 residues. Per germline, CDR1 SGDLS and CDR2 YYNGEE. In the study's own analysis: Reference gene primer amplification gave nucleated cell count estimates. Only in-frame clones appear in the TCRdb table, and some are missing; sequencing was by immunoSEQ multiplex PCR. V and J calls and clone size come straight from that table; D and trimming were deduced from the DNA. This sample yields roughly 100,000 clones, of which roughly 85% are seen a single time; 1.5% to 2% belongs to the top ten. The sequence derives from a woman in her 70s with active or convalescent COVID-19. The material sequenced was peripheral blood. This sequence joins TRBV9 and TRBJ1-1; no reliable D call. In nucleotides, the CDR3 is TGTGCCAGCAGCCCCAACGCCGGGAGGGTTACTGAAGCTTTCTTT. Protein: CASSPNAGRVTEAFF.